This T cell receptor beta chain was profiled in a study of blood T cells in healthy people across ages. Germline V gives CDR1 MGHDK, CDR2 SYGVNS. The length of the CDR3 is 17 residues. V was clipped by 4 bases and J by 2 bases; unmatched bases: 12. The second PCR ran about 6 to 11 cycles with a sample-barcoded 5' primer and J-beta primers. TCRdb used MiXCR to reprocess the 5' RACE reads, holding one entry per CDR3 protein. The sample lists some 1.4 million distinct CDR3 sequences; roughly 45% were seen once. This rearrangement joins TRBV25-1 to TRBJ2-3; the match to TRBD1 covers 7 bases. The material sequenced was blood. The TCR comes from a woman aged 18-30 years in good health. CDR3 amino acids: CASSAADRAIHTDTQYF. DNA for the CDR3: TGTGCCAGCAGTGCGGCCGACAGGGCCATCCACACAGATACGCAGTATTTT.